This T cell receptor beta chain came from a study of blood T cell repertoires in COVID-19. The method was immunoSEQ multiplex PCR; TCRdb's version includes in-frame clones alone and lacks a portion of them. The data show more than 120,000 clones, roughly 86% seen once. In its sample, this clone was seen once. The CDR3 is 16 amino acids. Germline V gene sequence: CDR1 MNHEY, CDR2 SMNVEV (reference sequence). Germline trimming cut 6 bases from V and 4 bases from J; bases unmatched to any gene: 14. The chain has TRBV27 and TRBJ1-2; 7 nucleotides line up with TRBD1. Sequencing was done on a sample of peripheral blood. The sequence was obtained from a woman in her 50s with acute or convalescent COVID-19. The CDR3 region has the DNA TGTGCCAGCAGGGAGAGGACAGGAGTATTCCTCTATGGCTACACCTTC. Translation: CASRERTGVFLYGYTF.